A single sample gave rise to the 11 T cell receptor beta chains below, sequenced in a study of shared clonotypes between healthy human individuals. The naive CD8 subset, CD45RO-negative cells positively selected for CCR7, excluded terminally differentiated effector memory CD45RA+ cells. TCRdb's copy holds only in-frame clones and misses some; the assay was immunoSEQ multiplex PCR. The data hold 1.5 million to 2.5 million clones, with over 85% observed a single time. Specimen: naive CD8+ T cells sorted from blood. Receptor source: a man aged 18 to 30 in good health.

The chain combines TRBV30 with TRBJ2-1; D is uncertain. The V gene lost 2 bases and the J gene lost 5 bases, with 7 bases spanning the gap. CDR3 length: 12 residues. Germline assignment: CDR1 GTSNPN and CDR2 SVGIG (reference sequence). The CDR3 nucleotides are TGTGCCTGGAGTCCTAACGACAATGAGCAGTTCTTC. Translation: CAWSPNDNEQFF.

This chain joins TRBV4-1 and TRBJ2-5, with 13 bases identical to TRBD2. Trimming at V came to 5 bases and at J to 4 bases, leaving 4 bases not matched to a gene. The germline gives CDR1 MGHRA, CDR2 YSYEKL. This CDR3 is 15 amino acids long. The CDR3 nucleotides read TGCGCCAGCAGCTCCCGGACTAGCGGGAGAGAGACCCAGTACTTC. Its protein product is CASSSRTSGRETQYF.

The CDR3 nucleotides read TGTGCCAGCACCTTTCGGGTAGGAGAGACCCAGTACTTC. Translation: CASTFRVGETQYF. V and J are TRBV28 and TRBJ2-5; D call uncertain. The germline V gene has CDR1 MDHEN and CDR2 SYDVKM. V lost 7 bases, J lost 4 bases, and 13 bases lay in between. The CDR3 is 13 residues long.

The chain carries TRBV28 and TRBJ2-1, with 9 nucleotides matching TRBD2. V lost 6 bases to trimming and J lost 4 bases; unmatched junction nucleotides: 4. This CDR3 comprises 14 residues. Germline V gene sequence: CDR1 MDHEN, CDR2 SYDVKM. The CDR3 region has the DNA TGTGCCAGCAGGACTAGCGGAGAGTACAATGAGCAGTTCTTC. Amino acid sequence: CASRTSGEYNEQFF.

V usage is TRBV4-1 and J usage is TRBJ2-4; 8 nucleotides align to TRBD1. Germline CDR1 reads MGHRA; CDR2 reads YSYEKL. V was pared by 4 bases and J by 4 bases, with 12 bases of the junction left unmatched. The CDR3 runs to 17 residues. The CDR3 DNA sequence: TGCGCCAGCAGCCCTTTGGACACCGGGACAGGAAAAAACATTCAGTACTTC. This sequence encodes CASSPLDTGTGKNIQYF.

The V and J genes are TRBV30 and TRBJ1-2, with a possible D match to TRBD1 (6 bases). CDR1 and CDR2 (germline): GTSNPN, SVGIG (reference sequence). The CDR3 covers 11 residues. Here the CDR3 DNA reads TGTGCGGTGGAGGGGGGCTATGGCTACACCTTC. Encoded protein: CAVEGGYGYTF.

The CDR3, as DNA: TGCGCCAGCAGCTGGACAGGGAGTGAGAACACTGAAGCTTTCTTT. Amino acids: CASSWTGSENTEAFF. The chain combines TRBV5-1 with TRBJ1-1, with 8 bases that match TRBD1. The CDR3 has 15 amino acids. Germline assignment: CDR1 SGHRS and CDR2 YFSETQ. The J segment lost 1 base and the V segment lost 3 bases, leaving 5 bases of the junction unmatched.

The gene calls are TRBV6-1 and TRBJ2-5; D perhaps matches TRBD2 (6 bases). The germline V and J ends were trimmed by 1 base and 2 bases, with 17 bases remaining between them. The CDR3 is 17 residues long. Germline CDR1 reads MNHNS; CDR2 reads SASEGT. CDR3 in amino acids: CASSEEMAGLGQETQYF. CDR3 coding DNA: TGTGCCAGCAGTGAAGAGATGGCGGGGTTGGGGCAAGAGACCCAGTACTTC.

The chain uses TRBV13 and TRBJ2-2, with unresolved D. Trimming took 5 bases from V and 0 from J, leaving 7 bases between them. The CDR3 has 14 residues. Germline assignment: CDR1 PRHDT and CDR2 FYEKMQ (reference sequence). The CDR3 here is CASSDTSNTGELFF. The CDR3 coding sequence is TGTGCCAGCAGCGACACGTCGAACACCGGGGAGCTGTTTTTT.

The rearrangement uses TRBV28 and TRBJ2-2; 8 bases agree with TRBD1. The CDR3 is 14 residues long. J gave up 3 bases and V 6 bases, and 3 bases lay outside the gene matches. CDR1 and CDR2 from the germline V gene are MDHEN and SYDVKM. The CDR3 protein is CASSPGGDTGELFF. In DNA, the CDR3 is TGTGCCAGCAGCCCAGGGGGCGACACCGGGGAGCTGTTTTTT.

The rearrangement uses TRBV19 and TRBJ2-2, with D unclear. CDR1 is LNHDA and CDR2 is SQIVND in the germline V gene (reference sequence). The CDR3 has 14 amino acids. With 2 bases removed from V and 2 bases from J, the gap between germline ends came to 6 bases. The CDR3 loop is CASSISHNTGELFF. DNA of the CDR3: TGTGCCAGTAGTATATCGCACAACACCGGGGAGCTGTTTTTT. The complete variable domain, with remaining parts taken from reference TRBV19 and TRBJ2-2, reads DGGITQSPKYLFRKEGQNVTLSCEQNLNHDAMYWYRQDPGQGLRLIYYSQIVNDFQKGDIAEGYSVSREKKESFPLTVTSAQKNPTAFYLCASSISHNTGELFFGEGSRLTVL.